The T cell receptor beta chain described here comes from a study of blood T cell repertoires in COVID-19. J lost 8 bases, V lost 3 bases, and 11 bases had no gene match. The CDR3 runs to 16 residues. Germline V gene data show CDR1 as SGHTS and CDR2 as YDEGEE. One Seattle source followed patients from active infection through their disease course. Assay: immunoSEQ multiplex PCR; the TCRdb copy retains only in-frame clones and omits some. The table has approximately 180,000 clones, more than 70% seen once. Sequenced sample: peripheral blood. This sequence joins TRBV5-8 and TRBJ1-6, with 7 bases identical to TRBD1. The clonotype originates from a person aged 65-85 years with COVID-19, enrolled during active disease. The CDR3 region is CASSYSNRGGYSPLHF. CDR3 DNA sequence: TGTGCCAGCAGCTATTCTAACAGGGGAGGTTATTCACCCCTCCACTTT.